The entry that follows covers one T cell receptor (beta chain) sequence. The authors' processing: Estimation of nucleated cell counts relied on the amplification of reference gene primers. Produced via immunoSEQ multiplex PCR; TCRdb's table is partial and in-frame only. Clone size and the V and J calls come from that table; the DNA yielded D and trimming. The data hold roughly 160,000 clones, with approximately 86% observed a single time. This sample is drawn from a study of blood T cell repertoires in COVID-19. The overall study: Samples taken during acute and convalescent COVID-19 were collected in the United States, Italy and Spain. Sources were T cells, B-cell-depleted T cells, or PBMCs; the material itself was cDNA or gDNA.

Trimming at V came to 1 base and at J to 0 bases, leaving 4 bases not matched to a gene. Germline CDR1 and CDR2: MNHEY and SMNVEV (reference sequence). CDR3 length: 16 residues. It was during active infection that Seattle patients were enrolled and then longitudinally followed. The chain carries TRBV27 and TRBJ2-7; 9 bases align to TRBD2. The source material was peripheral blood. The receptor comes from a man aged 60-69 years with COVID-19, enrolled during active disease. The CDR3 loop is CASSLYPSGISYEQYF. The CDR3 DNA follows: TGTGCCAGCAGTTTATATCCTAGCGGGATCTCCTACGAGCAGTACTTC.